One sample yielded the 5 T cell receptor beta chains listed below, sequenced in a study of siplizumab effects on memory and regulatory T cells. TCRdb's copy holds only in-frame clones and misses some; the assay was immunoSEQ multiplex PCR. The table includes around 100,000 clones, around 90% detected once. The sequenced material came from non-Treg CD4+ T cells sorted from blood. The receptors come from a human donor in good health.

V usage is TRBV5-1 and J usage is TRBJ2-7; a weak D match, TRBD2 (6 bases). Germline V CDR1 and CDR2: SGHRS, YFSETQ. V gave up 1 base and J gave up 3 bases, with 14 bases separating them. This CDR3 has 15 amino acids. The CDR3 nucleotides are TGCGCCAGCAGCTTGTTGGGGGGTGGGAGCTACGAGCAGTACTTC. As protein: CASSLLGGGSYEQYF. Supplemented by reference TRBV5-1 and TRBJ2-7, the full variable domain reads KAGVTQTPRYLIKTRGQQVTLSCSPISGHRSVSWYQQTPGQGLQFLFEYFSETQRNKGNFPGRFSGRQFSNSRSEMNVSTLELGDSALYLCASSLLGGGSYEQYFGPGTRLTVT.

The gene calls are TRBV2 and TRBJ1-2, with 7 bases identical to TRBD1. After removal of 3 bases from V and 4 bases from J, the junction contained 8 bases not matched to a gene. The CDR3 runs 15 residues. Germline V lookup: CDR1 SNHLY, CDR2 FYNNEI. CDR3 DNA: TGTGCCAGCAGTGAGAAGGGGGCAGTTTCCTATGGCTACACCTTC. The encoded protein is CASSEKGAVSYGYTF.

The V and J genes are TRBV7-3 and TRBJ2-3; maybe TRBD1 (5 bases). The germline V gene has CDR1 SGHTA and CDR2 FQGTGA. CDR3 length equals 16 residues. Trimming stripped 1 base from V and 0 bases from J, with 11 bases between. The CDR3 nucleotides are TGTGCCAGCAGCTTAAATTCCAGGGATAGCACAGATACGCAGTATTTT. Encoded protein: CASSLNSRDSTDTQYF.

This clone has just one count. The V call is TRBV6-5, the J call TRBJ2-7; D is undetermined. Trimming pared 6 bases from V and 6 bases from J, leaving 12 bases between. Germline assignment: CDR1 MNHEY and CDR2 SVGAGI. The CDR3 length is 12 residues. The CDR3 is CASREWGVEQYF. In DNA, the CDR3 is TGTGCCAGCAGGGAGTGGGGTGTCGAGCAGTACTTC.

The V call is TRBV4-1, the J call TRBJ1-2; D possibly corresponds to TRBD1 (5 bases). V gave up 0 bases and J gave up 6 bases, with 8 bases separating them. The V gene's germline CDR1 is MGHRA and CDR2 YSYEKL. The CDR3 spans 13 residues. The CDR3 sequence: CASSQDLGDGYTF. In DNA, the CDR3 is TGCGCCAGCAGCCAAGATCTGGGGGATGGCTACACCTTC.